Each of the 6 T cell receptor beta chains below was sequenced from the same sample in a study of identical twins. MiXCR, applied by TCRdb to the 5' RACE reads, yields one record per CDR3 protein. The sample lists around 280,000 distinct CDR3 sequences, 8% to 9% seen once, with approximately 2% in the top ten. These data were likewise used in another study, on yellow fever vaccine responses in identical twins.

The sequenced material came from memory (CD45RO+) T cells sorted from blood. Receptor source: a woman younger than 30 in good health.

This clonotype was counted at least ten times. CDR3 protein: CASSLEPGTSGHEQYF. The DNA of the CDR3 is TGCGCCAGCAGCTTGGAGCCCGGGACTAGCGGCCACGAGCAGTACTTC. The J gene is TRBJ2-7, the V gene TRBV5-1; 11 bases align to TRBD2. Trimming removed 0 bases from V and 5 bases from J; junction bases left unmatched: 7. The CDR3 contains 16 residues. Looked up from germline, CDR1 is SGHRS and CDR2 is YFSETQ. Supplemented by reference TRBV5-1 and TRBJ2-7, the full variable domain reads KAGVTQTPRYLIKTRGQQVTLSCSPISGHRSVSWYQQTPGQGLQFLFEYFSETQRNKGNFPGRFSGRQFSNSRSEMNVSTLELGDSALYLCASSLEPGTSGHEQYFGPGTRLTVT.

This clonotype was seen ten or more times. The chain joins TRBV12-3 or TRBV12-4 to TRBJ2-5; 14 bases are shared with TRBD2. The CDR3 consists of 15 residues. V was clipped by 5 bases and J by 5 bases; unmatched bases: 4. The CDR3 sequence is CASSGTSGSWETQYF. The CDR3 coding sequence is TGTGCCAGCAGTGGGACTAGCGGGAGCTGGGAGACCCAGTACTTC.

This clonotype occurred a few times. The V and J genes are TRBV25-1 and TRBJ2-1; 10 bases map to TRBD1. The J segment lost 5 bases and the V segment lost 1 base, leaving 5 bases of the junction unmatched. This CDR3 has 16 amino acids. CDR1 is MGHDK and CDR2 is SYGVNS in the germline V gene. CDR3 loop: CASSESLGQGDNEQFF. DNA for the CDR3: TGTGCCAGCAGTGAATCCCTAGGACAGGGGGACAATGAGCAGTTCTTC.

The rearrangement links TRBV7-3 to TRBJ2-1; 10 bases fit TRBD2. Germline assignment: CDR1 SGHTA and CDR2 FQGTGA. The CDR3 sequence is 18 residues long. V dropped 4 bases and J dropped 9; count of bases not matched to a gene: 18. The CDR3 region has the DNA TGTGCCAGCAGCTCCAACCCCTCGGCTAGCGGGAGCAGGTCTGAGCAGTTCTTC. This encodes CASSSNPSASGSRSEQFF.

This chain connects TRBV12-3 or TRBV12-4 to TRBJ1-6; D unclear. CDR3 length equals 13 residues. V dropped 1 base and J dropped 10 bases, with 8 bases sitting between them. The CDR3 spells CASSLDGWSPLHF. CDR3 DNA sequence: TGTGCCAGCAGTTTAGATGGTTGGTCACCCCTCCACTTT.

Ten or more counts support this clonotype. This CDR3 reads CASSQEGQTLRYF. The CDR3 DNA reads as TGCGCCAGCAGCCAAGAGGGACAAACCCTCCGGTATTTT. V gene TRBV4-1 combines with J gene TRBJ2-3; D possibly corresponds to TRBD1 (6 bases). Germline lookup yields CDR1 MGHRA and CDR2 YSYEKL. The CDR3 contains 13 residues. The V and J ends lost 0 bases and 14 bases respectively, with 15 bases between them.